These 2 T cell receptor beta chains were sequenced from one sample in a study of response to subunit inactivated influenza vaccine (dated by TCRdb to the late 2010s). The method behind the library was RT-PCR. TCRdb names Illumina HiSeq 2500 as the instrument used. TCRdb handled the public reads itself, with Q25 trimming in fastp and clone calling in MiXCR, and kept productive beta chains. CDR3 protein sequences are deduplicated, and each keeps its most common genes and DNA. This sample gives 550,000 to 800,000 distinct CDR3 sequences in total; 14% of them show up just once. The top ten hold less than 9% of the sample. The source was PBMCs from blood, collected 14 days before vaccination. The receptors here all came from a man aged 45-60 years who received an inactivated influenza vaccine. Donor details come from another sample of the same person, matched by shared clones.

The chain links TRBV12-3 or TRBV12-4 to TRBJ1-1, with D uncertain. The CDR3 totals 13 residues. The V end lost 3 bases, the J end lost 4 bases, and 9 bases lay between the germline ends. The CDR3 spells CASSFGQVTEAFF. The CDR3 DNA reads as TGTGCCAGCAGTTTCGGCCAGGTCACTGAAGCTTTCTTT.

The CDR3 DNA reads TGTGCCAGCAGTTTCGACCGGGACAGGGGTTTGTACGAGCAGTACTTC. Translation gives CASSFDRDRGLYEQYF. The chain combines TRBV7-2 with TRBJ2-7, with TRBD1 matching 10 bases. Trimming removed 6 bases from V and 4 bases from J; junction bases left unmatched: 12. The CDR3 totals 16 residues. In germline, CDR1 is SGHTA, CDR2 FQGNSA.